These T cell receptor beta chains were read from a single sample in a study of cytomegalovirus exposure and HLA in healthy donors. This table comes from immunoSEQ multiplex PCR, and its TCRdb copy is limited to in-frame clones, with some not included. The table records about 130,000 clones, around 81% of them present only once. The specimen was PBMCs. The receptors derive from a female donor in good health and CMV-seronegative. Each CDR3 is given with its conserved first and last residue. A D gene is named only where the DNA matches it firmly. Not every row has a clone size; where given, it reads once, few, many or a size class.

TRBV7-6	.	TRBD1	TRBJ2-1	CASSPGQGAHEQFF	TGTGCCAGCAGCCCCGGACAGGGGGCGCATGAGCAGTTCTTC
TRBV9	.	.	TRBJ1-6	CASSVGGPGNSPLHF	TGTGCCAGCAGCGTAGGTGGGCCCGGTAATTCACCCCTCCACTTT
TRBV30	.	.	TRBJ2-3	CAWSVPGGPDQDTQYF	TGTGCCTGGAGTGTACCGGGGGGCCCCGACCAAGATACGCAGTATTTT
TRBV18	.	TRBD1	TRBJ1-2	CASSLTDRVDYGYTF	TGTGCCAGCTCACTTACCGACAGGGTAGACTATGGCTACACCTTC
TRBV30	.	.	TRBJ1-3	CAWSITGSGNTIYF	TGTGCCTGGAGTATTACAGGGTCTGGAAACACCATATATTTT
TRBV25-1	.	TRBD1	TRBJ1-3	CASSSTGVSGNTIYF	TGTGCCAGCAGTTCCACAGGGGTCTCTGGAAACACCATATATTTT
TRBV2	.	TRBD1	TRBJ1-2	CASKQGQGAFGYTF	TGTGCCAGCAAGCAGGGACAGGGGGCCTTTGGCTACACCTTC
TRBV27	.	TRBD1	TRBJ1-1	CASSSRTGRNTEAFF	TGTGCCAGCAGTTCCCGGACAGGGAGGAACACTGAAGCTTTCTTT
TRBV15	.	TRBD1	TRBJ1-2	CATSRRGQASGYTF	TGTGCCACCAGCAGGAGGGGGCAGGCAAGCGGCTACACCTTC
TRBV25-1	.	TRBD1	TRBJ2-6	CASRGQGRGPGANVLTF	TGTGCCAGCAGGGGACAGGGGCGGGGACCTGGGGCCAACGTCCTGACTTTC
TRBV7-9	.	TRBD1	TRBJ1-2	CASSPGGSYGYTF	TGTGCCAGCAGTCCAGGGGGCTCGTATGGCTACACCTTC
TRBV5-1	.	TRBD1	TRBJ1-6	CASSLRDRGSPLHF	TGCGCCAGCAGCCTCCGGGACAGGGGTTCACCCCTCCACTTT
TRBV30	.	TRBD2	TRBJ2-5	CAWSVGLAEGTQYF	TGTGCCTGGAGTGTAGGACTAGCGGAGGGGACCCAGTACTTC
TRBV18	.	.	TRBJ1-3	CASSPERSGNTIYF	TGTGCCAGCTCACCGGAGCGTTCCGGAAACACCATATATTTT
TRBV21-1	.	.	TRBJ1-1	CASSKGGGAVNTEAFF	TGTGCCAGCAGCAAAGGGGGGGGAGCAGTGAACACTGAAGCTTTCTTT
TRBV5-1	.	TRBD2	TRBJ2-1	CASSFGLAGFNEQFF	TGCGCCAGCAGCTTTGGACTAGCGGGGTTCAATGAGCAGTTCTTC
TRBV9	once	.	TRBJ2-2	CASSGTANTGELFF	TGTGCCAGCAGCGGGACTGCTAACACCGGGGAGCTGTTTTTT
TRBV21-1	.	.	TRBJ2-7	CASSKVEGYEQYF	TGTGCCAGCAGCAAAGTCGAGGGTTACGAGCAGTACTTC
TRBV7-9	once	TRBD2	TRBJ2-5	CASSHSGASLYQETQYF	TGTGCCAGCAGCCATAGCGGGGCCTCTCTGTACCAAGAGACCCAGTACTTC
TRBV15	.	.	TRBJ1-4	CATSRDVDINEKLFF	TGTGCCACCAGCAGAGATGTGGACATTAATGAAAAACTGTTTTTT
TRBV28	few	TRBD1	TRBJ1-2	CASSLGQGVYYGYTF	TGTGCCAGCAGTTTGGGACAGGGGGTTTACTATGGCTACACCTTC
TRBV11-1	.	TRBD2	TRBJ2-1	CASSLALSGRGNEQFF	TGTGCCAGCAGCTTAGCGCTCAGCGGGAGAGGCAATGAGCAGTTCTTC
TRBV11-2	once	.	TRBJ2-3	CASSPPGDTQYF	TGTGCCAGCAGCCCGCCGGGAGATACGCAGTATTTT
TRBV23-1	once	.	TRBJ2-7	CASRLWGFYEQYF	TGCGCCAGCAGGCTCTGGGGCTTCTACGAGCAGTACTTC
TRBV7-3	.	TRBD2	TRBJ2-3	CASSLGLAGGFFTDTQYF	TGTGCCAGCAGCTTAGGGCTAGCGGGAGGATTTTTCACAGATACGCAGTATTTT
TRBV27	.	.	TRBJ2-7	CASSPSTGSSYEQYF	TGTGCCAGCAGCCCCTCTACAGGTTCCAGCTACGAGCAGTACTTC
TRBV27	.	.	TRBJ2-5	CASQRDISKETQYF	TGTGCCAGCCAGCGGGACATATCAAAAGAGACCCAGTACTTC
TRBV18	.	.	TRBJ2-2	CASSSQGVFANTGELFF	TGTGCCAGCTCATCCCAGGGCGTTTTCGCGAACACCGGGGAGCTGTTTTTT
TRBV5-4	.	.	TRBJ1-1	CASSLIGQSTEAFF	TGTGCCAGCAGCCTGATAGGACAGTCCACTGAAGCTTTCTTT
TRBV28	.	.	TRBJ1-1	CATQMNTEAFF	TGTGCCACACAAATGAACACTGAAGCTTTCTTT
TRBV6-1	.	TRBD2	TRBJ2-1	CASEMTSHNEQFF	TGTGCCAGCGAGATGACTAGCCACAATGAGCAGTTCTTC
TRBV5-1	.	TRBD2	TRBJ2-5	CASSLGGLADGALETQYF	TGCGCCAGCAGCCTAGGGGGACTAGCGGACGGGGCGCTGGAGACCCAGTACTTC
TRBV5-4	few	.	TRBJ1-2	CASSFRGSGGYTF	TGTGCCAGCAGCTTCCGGGGAAGCGGCGGCTACACCTTC
TRBV19	.	.	TRBJ1-1	CASSTGQREAFF	TGTGCCAGTAGTACAGGACAGCGTGAAGCTTTCTTT
TRBV5-8	few	TRBD1	TRBJ2-3	CASSRTGPLDTQYF	TGTGCCAGCAGCCGGACAGGGCCCCTAGATACGCAGTATTTT
TRBV4-1	.	.	TRBJ2-7	CASSQDDSPDYEQYF	TGCGCCAGCAGCCAAGATGACAGTCCCGACTACGAGCAGTACTTC
TRBV11-2	.	TRBD1	TRBJ2-7	CASSPLRQGPYEQYF	TGTGCCAGCAGCCCGCTTCGACAGGGTCCCTACGAGCAGTACTTC
TRBV19	.	TRBD1	TRBJ1-2	CASTDGTAFRSWGYTF	TGTGCCAGTACCGACGGGACAGCTTTCCGTTCGTGGGGCTACACCTTC
TRBV5-6	few	TRBD2	TRBJ2-2	CASSLVSLAGVSGELFF	TGTGCCAGCAGCTTGGTATCTCTAGCGGGGGTGTCGGGGGAGCTGTTTTTT
TRBV2	.	.	TRBJ2-2	CASSAEGRSTGELFF	TGTGCCAGCAGTGCGGAGGGGCGCAGCACCGGGGAGCTGTTTTTT
TRBV29-1	.	.	TRBJ2-6	CSAIAGANGLTF	TGCAGCGCAATAGCTGGGGCCAACGGCCTGACTTTC
TRBV10-3	.	TRBD2	TRBJ2-1	CAISERGLAGGQFF	TGTGCCATCAGTGAGCGGGGACTAGCGGGGGGGCAGTTCTTC
TRBV5-1	.	.	TRBJ1-1	CASSLETEVNTEAFF	TGCGCCAGCAGCTTGGAAACAGAAGTGAACACTGAAGCTTTCTTT
TRBV27	.	.	TRBJ1-2	CASSLKAGGGYTF	TGTGCCAGCAGTTTAAAGGCGGGGGGGGGCTACACCTTC
TRBV27	.	TRBD1	TRBJ2-5	CASSRQQGASETQYF	TGTGCCAGCAGTCGCCAACAGGGGGCATCAGAGACCCAGTACTTC